The 23 T cell receptor beta chains below were found in one sample sequenced in a study of CD8 T cells in ankylosing spondylitis. TCRdb independently ran MiXCR on the 5' RACE reads; one entry per CDR3 protein. The sample has about 200,000 distinct CDR3 sequences; roughly 13% are singletons. The sequencing input was blood, either unsorted or a sorted T cell fraction (not recorded which). These TCRs come from a male donor with ankylosing spondylitis or in good health (not recorded which).

The rearrangement uses TRBV20-1 and TRBJ1-1; D perhaps matches TRBD1 (5 bases). The CDR3 loop spans 15 amino acids. V was trimmed by 5 bases and J by 0 bases, leaving 16 bases between them. From germline, CDR1 is DFQATT and CDR2 SNEGSKA (reference sequence). The CDR3 is CSAPGATFVNTEAFF. CDR3 DNA sequence: TGCAGTGCTCCCGGGGCCACCTTCGTGAACACTGAAGCTTTCTTT.

The chain employs TRBV2 and TRBJ2-7; 8 nucleotides align to TRBD2. CDR1 and CDR2 (germline): SNHLY, FYNNEI. The CDR3 runs to 14 residues. The V gene end was trimmed by 4 bases and the J gene end by 6 bases; junction bases not matched to a gene: 8. The DNA of the CDR3 is TGTGCCAGCAGTGTCGGAGCGGGGGAGGTCGAGCAGTACTTC. This sequence encodes CASSVGAGEVEQYF.

This sequence joins TRBV30 and TRBJ2-5, with 7 bases that match TRBD2. The germline V gene encodes CDR1 GTSNPN and CDR2 SVGIG (reference sequence). The CDR3 loop spans 14 amino acids. Trimming cost V 8 bases and J 5 bases; bases outside gene matches: 14. In nucleotides, the CDR3 is TGTGCCGAGGGAGGGTTAACCTCACAGGAGACCCAGTACTTC. This sequence encodes CAEGGLTSQETQYF.

This rearrangement joins TRBV3-1 to TRBJ2-5; D uncertain. The CDR3 has 12 residues. Trimming stripped 4 bases from V and 2 bases from J, with 5 bases between. Germline V gene sequence: CDR1 LGHDT, CDR2 YNNKEL (reference sequence). The CDR3 nucleotides are TGTGCCAGCAGCCCAAATCAAGAGACCCAGTACTTC. This gives the protein CASSPNQETQYF.

This clonotype appeared a few times. This chain uses TRBV27 with TRBJ1-1, with TRBD1 matching over 8 bases. Germline V lookup: CDR1 MNHEY, CDR2 SMNVEV (reference sequence). The CDR3 has 15 amino acids. J gave up 4 bases and V 6 bases, and 10 bases lay outside the gene matches. Written as DNA, the CDR3 is TGTGCCAGCAGCCTGACCGGACAGGGCCTCACTGAAGCTTTCTTT. Its protein product is CASSLTGQGLTEAFF.

By share, this clonotype counts as medium-sized (0.01 to 0.1%). J is TRBJ2-7 and V is TRBV4-1; D call uncertain. Germline V CDR1 and CDR2: MGHRA, YSYEKL. Trimming shortened V by 0 bases and J by 3 bases, and 9 bases separated the two germline ends. The CDR3 runs 14 residues. The CDR3 region is CASSQDEWNYEQYF. The CDR3 nucleotides are TGCGCCAGCAGCCAAGATGAGTGGAACTACGAGCAGTACTTC.

The V gene is TRBV25-1, the J gene TRBJ2-6; tentatively, D is TRBD1 or TRBD2 (5 bases each). The CDR3 runs 15 residues. The V and J ends lost 1 base and 3 bases respectively, with 7 bases between them. Germline CDR1 reads MGHDK; CDR2 reads SYGVNS. CDR3 in amino acids: CASSEWGSGANVLTF. CDR3 bases: TGTGCCAGCAGTGAATGGGGGAGTGGGGCCAACGTCCTGACTTTC.

This chain uses TRBV27 with TRBJ2-6, with D hard to call. This CDR3 is 15 amino acids long. Germline lookup yields CDR1 MNHEY and CDR2 SMNVEV (reference sequence). V lost 2 bases to trimming and J lost 2 bases, with 7 bases between them. Here the CDR3 DNA reads TGTGCCAGCAGTTTAGTGAGCGCTGGGGCCAACGTCCTGACTTTC. Translated: CASSLVSAGANVLTF. The variable domain in full, completed from reference TRBV27 and TRBJ2-6, reads EAQVTQNPRYLITVTGKKLTVTCSQNMNHEYMSWYRQDPGLGLRQIYYSMNVEVTDKGDVPEGYKVSRKEKRNFPLILESPSPNQTSLYFCASSLVSAGANVLTFGAGSRLTVL.

This clonotype showed up just a few times. This rearrangement joins TRBV15 to TRBJ1-1, with 7 bases identical to TRBD1. V shed 0 bases, J shed 8 bases, and the junction held 3 bases outside the gene matches. CDR3 length equals 13 residues. Germline assignment: CDR1 LNHNV and CDR2 YYDKDF (reference sequence). CDR3 sequence: CATSRDGTVEAFF. The CDR3 nucleotides are TGTGCCACCAGCAGAGATGGGACAGTCGAAGCTTTCTTT.

The chain carries TRBV2 and TRBJ2-1, with a possible D match to TRBD2 (5 bases). CDR3 size: 12 residues. Deletions cut 6 bases from V and 6 bases from J, with 9 bases between. From germline, CDR1 is SNHLY and CDR2 FYNNEI. DNA of the CDR3: TGTGCCAGCAGGCTAGCACGCAATGAGCAGTTCTTC. Amino acid sequence: CASRLARNEQFF.

J is TRBJ2-2 and V is TRBV7-7; 8 bases are a match to TRBD2. The CDR3 has 15 residues. The J segment lost 5 bases and the V segment lost 3 bases, leaving 5 bases of the junction unmatched. Germline CDR1 reads SSHAT; CDR2 reads FNYEAQ (reference sequence). This chain's CDR3 is CASSFSGGGTGELFF. Written as DNA, the CDR3 is TGTGCCAGCAGCTTTTCTGGCGGGGGGACCGGGGAGCTGTTTTTT.

This clonotype occurred a few times. V gene TRBV10-2 combines with J gene TRBJ1-2; D is unclear. The CDR3 runs 16 residues. Germline V CDR1 and CDR2: WSHSY, SAAADI. V was shortened by 4 bases and J by 7 bases, with 22 bases between the two germline ends. The CDR3 bases are TGCGCCAGCAGTGTGGGAAAAACGGACCGCCTAGCTGGCTACACCTTC. This encodes CASSVGKTDRLAGYTF.

This clonotype was picked up one time. CDR3 in amino acids: CASSLWVGDTEAFF. The CDR3 DNA reads TGTGCCAGCAGCTTGTGGGTAGGAGACACTGAAGCTTTCTTT. This chain links TRBV11-2 with TRBJ1-1, with no clear D. Germline CDR1 and CDR2: SGHAT and FQNNGV. The CDR3 has 14 amino acids. V gave up 3 bases and J gave up 3 bases, with 11 bases separating them.

The chain uses TRBV3-1 and TRBJ1-2; D is perhaps TRBD1 (5 bases). The CDR3 length is 12 residues. Germline CDR1 and CDR2: LGHDT and YNNKEL (reference sequence). V lost 4 bases and J 12 bases, leaving 15 bases between the germline ends. The CDR3: CASSPLGVGHTF. In nucleotides, the CDR3 is TGTGCCAGCAGCCCCCTTGGTGTGGGGCACACCTTC.

The chain is built from TRBV20-1 and TRBJ2-7; 7 bases map to TRBD1. This CDR3 is built from 14 residues. V dropped 3 bases and J dropped 0; count of bases not matched to a gene: 5. Per the germline V gene, CDR1 is DFQATT and CDR2 is SNEGSKA (reference sequence). DNA for the CDR3: TGCAGTGCTAGGGACAGGTTAAGCTCCTACGAGCAGTACTTC. Translating it yields CSARDRLSSYEQYF.

V and J are TRBV4-1 and TRBJ1-2; 8 bases are a match to TRBD1. CDR3 length equals 14 residues. From germline, CDR1 is MGHRA and CDR2 YSYEKL. V was clipped by 1 base and J by 4 bases; unmatched bases: 2. DNA of the CDR3: TGCGCCAGCAGCCAAGTCGGACAGGGCTATGGCTACACCTTC. Amino acid sequence: CASSQVGQGYGYTF.

The sample holds a few counts of this clonotype. The genes are TRBV5-1 and TRBJ2-5; TRBD2 agrees at 12 bases. Germline V gives CDR1 SGHRS, CDR2 YFSETQ. J was trimmed by 5 bases and V by 0 bases; bases with no gene match: 14. This CDR3 is built from 19 residues. The chain's CDR3 is CASSLALAGGPLSVETQYF. The CDR3 nucleotides read TGCGCCAGCAGCTTGGCTCTAGCGGGAGGGCCCCTTTCGGTCGAGACCCAGTACTTC.

The chain is built from TRBV12-5 and TRBJ1-1; 7 bases fit TRBD1. This CDR3 comprises 14 residues. Germline CDR1 LGHNT, CDR2 FRNRAP. The V segment lost 5 bases and the J segment 5 bases; nucleotides outside the gene matches: 8. CDR3 loop: CASGTRGRRTEAFF. Here the CDR3 DNA reads TGTGCTAGTGGTACTAGGGGGCGGAGGACTGAAGCTTTCTTT.

This clonotype was seen at least ten times. The V and J genes are TRBV29-1 and TRBJ1-2; D gene ambiguous. V dropped 0 bases and J dropped 4 bases, with 18 bases sitting between them. CDR1 and CDR2 (germline): SQVTM, ANQGSEA. This CDR3 comprises 16 residues. CDR3 residues: CSVEELTPGAGYGYTF. The CDR3 region has the DNA TGCAGCGTTGAAGAACTAACCCCTGGCGCCGGCTATGGCTACACCTTC.

The CDR3: CATSLERSYEQYF. The CDR3, as DNA: TGTGCCACCAGCTTAGAACGCTCCTACGAGCAGTACTTC. The chain uses TRBV15 and TRBJ2-7; D not resolved. The CDR3 has 13 amino acids. V was shortened by 5 bases and J by 0 bases, with 8 bases between the two germline ends. CDR1 is LNHNV, CDR2 YYDKDF, per germline (reference sequence).

This clonotype has just a few counts. DNA for the CDR3: TGTGCCAGCAGTCCCGGGCCAGGGATCGCCCTCGAGCAGTACTTC. Its protein product is CASSPGPGIALEQYF. This chain links TRBV27 with TRBJ2-7; D may be TRBD1 (5 bases). Trimming shortened V by 5 bases and J by 6 bases, and 20 bases separated the two germline ends. CDR1 and CDR2 (germline): MNHEY, SMNVEV (reference sequence). The CDR3 contains 15 residues.

The chain links TRBV2 to TRBJ2-7; 7 bases match TRBD2. V trimming: 3 bases; J trimming: 5 bases; junction bases outside the gene matches: 7. Germline lookup yields CDR1 SNHLY and CDR2 FYNNEI. This CDR3 has 14 amino acids. As DNA, the CDR3 is TGTGCCAGCAGTGAGGAGGGCGGGAGACACGAGCAGTACTTC. Protein product: CASSEEGGRHEQYF.

CDR3 in DNA: TGTGCCAGCAGCTTAGAAGCTTCCTACAATGAGCAGTTCTTC. Its translation is CASSLEASYNEQFF. The chain links TRBV11-2 to TRBJ2-1; no firm D call. Germline loops: CDR1 SGHAT, CDR2 FQNNGV. This CDR3 is 14 amino acids long. The V end lost 0 bases, the J end lost 1 base, and 4 bases lay between the germline ends.